The 18 T cell receptor beta chains below come from one sample, sequenced in a study of blood T cell repertoires in COVID-19. The method was immunoSEQ multiplex PCR; TCRdb's version includes in-frame clones alone and lacks a portion of them. Seen here are approximately 320,000 clones, more than 90% observed once, and the top ten hold roughly 2.6%. Sequencing was done on a sample of PBMCs or T cells enriched from blood (not recorded which). The receptors here all came from a man aged 60 to 69 who had recovered from COVID-19.

This rearrangement joins TRBV3-1 (or the pseudogene TRBV3-2) to TRBJ1-3, with D unresolved. Deletions cut 1 base from V and 0 bases from J, with 13 bases between. CDR1 is LGHDT and CDR2 is YNNKEL in the germline V gene (reference sequence). CDR3 length equals 17 residues. The CDR3 DNA follows: TGTGCCAGCAGCCAAGTGATTCAGATAAGCTCTGGAAACACCATATATTTT. Amino acid sequence: CASSQVIQISSGNTIYF.

The chain links TRBV23-1 to TRBJ1-2; possible D gene TRBD1, 5 bases. TRBV23-1 is an ORF for which the function is uncertain. V dropped 7 bases and J dropped 2 bases, with 29 bases sitting between them. The CDR3 loop spans 19 amino acids. The CDR3 nucleotides are TGCGCCAGCACCACACTCAGGGTCCTGCTGCCTAAGAGAAACTATGGCTACACCTTC. It encodes CASTTLRVLLPKRNYGYTF.

The chain carries TRBV4-1 and TRBJ2-1, with 8 bases fitting TRBD1. CDR1 and CDR2 (germline): MGHRA, YSYEKL. This CDR3 has 16 residues. The V segment lost 2 bases and the J segment 8 bases; nucleotides outside the gene matches: 11. The DNA for the CDR3 is TGCGCCAGCAGCCAACAGCGGACAGGGTTTTGGGATGAGCAGTTCTTC. Translation: CASSQQRTGFWDEQFF.

The sample holds a few counts of this clone. The rearrangement uses TRBV5-1 and TRBJ1-2, with 9 bases matching TRBD1. Germline CDR1 is SGHRS and CDR2 is YFSETQ. V lost 4 bases to trimming and J lost 8 bases; unmatched junction nucleotides: 6. This CDR3 is built from 13 residues. CDR3 coding DNA: TGCGCCAGCAGCCTCCGACAGGGGGGCGGCTACACCTTC. Translated: CASSLRQGGGYTF.

This chain uses TRBV4-2 with TRBJ2-1, with a tentative D call TRBD2 (6 bases). The CDR3 is 15 residues long. With 4 bases removed from V and 2 bases from J, the gap between germline ends came to 12 bases. Germline V gives CDR1 LGHNA, CDR2 YNFKEQ. The CDR3 DNA follows: TGTGCCAGCAGCCGCCCGGCGGGGCCCTACAATGAGCAGTTCTTC. Translation: CASSRPAGPYNEQFF.

V usage is TRBV9 and J usage is TRBJ2-1, with D possibly TRBD1 on 5 matching bases. V gave up 0 bases and J gave up 9 bases, with 13 bases separating them. CDR1 and CDR2 from the germline V gene are SGDLS and YYNGEE. The CDR3 is 14 amino acids. The DNA for the CDR3 is TGTGCCAGCAGCGTAGAGTTCAGGGTCGGTGAGCAGTTCTTC. Its protein product is CASSVEFRVGEQFF.

The V call is TRBV6-5, the J call TRBJ1-2, with no clear D. The germline V gene has CDR1 MNHEY and CDR2 SVGAGI. V gave up 2 bases and J gave up 8 bases, with 15 bases separating them. This CDR3 spans 14 amino acids. CDR3 sequence (DNA): TGTGCCAGCAGTTACAAAGCCAGCGGACCGGGCTACACCTTC. Residues: CASSYKASGPGYTF.

The V and J genes are TRBV24-1 and TRBJ2-2; D is perhaps TRBD2 (6 bases). Germline V gives CDR1 KGHDR, CDR2 SFDVKD. The CDR3 is 13 amino acids. V was pared by 12 bases and J by 6 bases, with 16 bases between. The CDR3 sequence is CASRDGGSGELFF. The CDR3, as DNA: TGTGCCTCCCGGGACGGAGGGTCCGGGGAGCTGTTTTTT.

The V call is TRBV12-5, the J call TRBJ2-5, with 13 bases fitting TRBD2. CDR1 LGHNT and CDR2 FRNRAP come from the germline V gene. V was pared by 6 bases and J by 4 bases, with 5 bases of the junction left unmatched. The CDR3 sequence is 15 residues long. CDR3: CASGGLAGLPETQYF. For the CDR3, the DNA is TGTGCTAGTGGGGGACTAGCGGGACTCCCAGAGACCCAGTACTTC.

V usage is TRBV6-5 and J usage is TRBJ1-4; D may be TRBD1 (5 bases). The CDR3 covers 16 residues. The V gene lost 2 bases and the J gene lost 7 bases, with 17 bases spanning the gap. Per the germline V gene, CDR1 is MNHEY and CDR2 is SVGAGI. The CDR3 DNA sequence: TGTGCCAGCAGTTACACCCTTGGGGCGGTGGGTGAAAAACTGTTTTTT. Protein product: CASSYTLGAVGEKLFF.

The chain has TRBV5-1 and TRBJ1-5, with D possibly being TRBD1 (6 bases). The germline gives CDR1 SGHRS, CDR2 YFSETQ. The V gene lost 6 bases and the J gene lost 0 bases, with 19 bases spanning the gap. The CDR3 is made up of 17 amino acids. CDR3 in DNA: TGCGCCAGCATCAATGTAGGGACAAGCGATAGCAATCAGCCCCAGCATTTT. Its translation is CASINVGTSDSNQPQHF.

The chain has TRBV5-1 and TRBJ2-7, with TRBD2 as a possible D gene (6 bases). There are 12 residues in the CDR3. Germline assignment: CDR1 SGHRS and CDR2 YFSETQ. Trimming took 1 base from V and 5 from J, leaving 7 bases between them. CDR3: CASSLPGDEQYF. The CDR3 region has the DNA TGCGCCAGCAGCTTGCCGGGGGACGAGCAGTACTTC.

The chain is built from TRBV5-6 and TRBJ2-7; 7 positions agree with TRBD2. The germline V gene encodes CDR1 SGHDT and CDR2 YYEEEE. V lost 4 bases to trimming and J lost 9 bases; unmatched junction nucleotides: 13. CDR3 length equals 14 residues. DNA for the CDR3: TGTGCCAGCAGCCCCGGGACTACCGGATCCGGGCAGTACTTC. Protein sequence: CASSPGTTGSGQYF.

The DNA of the CDR3 is TGTGCCAGCAGCTTACGGGGGGACCAGCCCCAGCATTTT. Encoded protein: CASSLRGDQPQHF. The chain couples TRBV7-2 to TRBJ1-5; weak D call: TRBD1 (5 bases). This CDR3 has 13 residues. Germline V gene lookup returns CDR1 SGHTA and CDR2 FQGNSA. Trimming left V 2 bases short and J 7 bases short, with 9 bases between. Full variable domain (remainder filled in from reference TRBV7-2 and TRBJ1-5): GAGVSQSPSNKVTEKGKDVELRCDPISGHTALYWYRQSLGQGLEFLIYFQGNSAPDKSGLPSDRFSAERTGGSVSTLTIQRTQQEDSAVYLCASSLRGDQPQHFGDGTRLSIL.

This clone was counted between two and nine times. V is TRBV5-5 and J is TRBJ2-2, with D perhaps matching TRBD1 (6 bases). This CDR3 region has 14 residues. Deletions cut 4 bases from V and 1 base from J, with 8 bases between. CDR1 SGHKS and CDR2 YYEKEE come from the germline V gene (reference sequence). The chain's CDR3 is CASSKTGNTGELFF. For the CDR3, the DNA is TGTGCCAGCAGCAAGACAGGGAACACCGGGGAGCTGTTTTTT.

The V gene is TRBV15, the J gene TRBJ2-1, with a tentative D call TRBD2 (5 bases). V lost 6 bases, J lost 5 bases, and 20 bases lay in between. The CDR3 extends over 16 amino acids. Germline CDR1 is LNHNV and CDR2 is YYDKDF (reference sequence). CDR3 nucleotides: TGTGCCACCAGAAGACTTAGGGCGGGCTTCCACAATGAGCAGTTCTTC. Translating it yields CATRRLRAGFHNEQFF.

The chain uses TRBV15 and TRBJ1-2; TRBD1 agrees at 7 bases. V lost 1 base to trimming and J lost 5 bases; unmatched junction nucleotides: 7. CDR3 length: 15 residues. Germline loops: CDR1 LNHNV, CDR2 YYDKDF (reference sequence). The CDR3 nucleotides read TGTGCCACCAGCAGAGCCCCACAGGGGTGGTATGGCTACACCTTC. Encoded protein: CATSRAPQGWYGYTF.

V and J are TRBV4-2 and TRBJ2-3; 9 bases are a match to TRBD2. The CDR3 sequence is 16 residues long. CDR1 LGHNA and CDR2 YNFKEQ come from the germline V gene. The V and J ends lost 5 bases and 3 bases, in that order; junction bases with no gene match: 9. The CDR3: CASSVLAGVRTDTQYF. In DNA, the CDR3 is TGTGCCAGCAGCGTCTTAGCGGGGGTGAGGACAGATACGCAGTATTTT.